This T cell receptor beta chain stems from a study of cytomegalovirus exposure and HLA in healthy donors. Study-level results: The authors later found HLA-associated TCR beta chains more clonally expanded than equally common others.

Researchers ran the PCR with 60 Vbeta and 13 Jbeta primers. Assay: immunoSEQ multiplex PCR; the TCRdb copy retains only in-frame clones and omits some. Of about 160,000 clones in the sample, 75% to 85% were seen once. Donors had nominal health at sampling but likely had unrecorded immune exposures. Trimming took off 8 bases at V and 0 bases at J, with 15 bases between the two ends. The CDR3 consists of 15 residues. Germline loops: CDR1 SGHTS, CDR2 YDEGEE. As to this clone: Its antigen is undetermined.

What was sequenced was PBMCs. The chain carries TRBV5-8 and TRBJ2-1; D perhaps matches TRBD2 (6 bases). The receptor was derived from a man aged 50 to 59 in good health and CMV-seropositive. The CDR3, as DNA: TGTGCCAGTTCACCTGGGGGGAGCTCCTACAATGAGCAGTTCTTC. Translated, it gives CASSPGGSSYNEQFF.